The clone carrying this T cell receptor (beta chain) was found many times. Assay: immunoSEQ multiplex PCR; the TCRdb copy retains only in-frame clones and omits some. This sample carries approximately 41,000 clones, none of them present only once. Germline loops: CDR1 SGHNT, CDR2 YYREEE (reference sequence). Germline trimming cut 0 bases from V and 1 base from J; bases unmatched to any gene: 0. The length of the CDR3 is 14 residues. The source of the sample is a study of T cells after posttransplantation cyclophosphamide. V and J are TRBV5-4 and TRBJ1-1, with TRBD1 identical over 7 bases. Sample: PBMCs. This sequence originates from a man aged 50-59 years in good health, CMV-negative, and a related stem cell transplant donor. The CDR3 coding sequence is TGTGCCAGCAGCTTGGGGGACAGGAACACTGAAGCTTTCTTT. Protein product: CASSLGDRNTEAFF.